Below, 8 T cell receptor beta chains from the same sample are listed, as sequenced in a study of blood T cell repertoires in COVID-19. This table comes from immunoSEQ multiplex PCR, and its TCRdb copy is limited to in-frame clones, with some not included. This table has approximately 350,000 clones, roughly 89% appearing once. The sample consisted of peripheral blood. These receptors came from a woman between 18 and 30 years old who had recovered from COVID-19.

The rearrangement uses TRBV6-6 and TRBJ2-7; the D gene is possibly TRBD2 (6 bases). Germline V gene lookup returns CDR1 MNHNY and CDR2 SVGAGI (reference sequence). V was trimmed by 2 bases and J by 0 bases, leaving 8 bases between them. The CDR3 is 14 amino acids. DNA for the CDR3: TGTGCCAGCAGTTACGGGGGAGGCTCCTACGAGCAGTACGTC. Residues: CASSYGGGSYEQYV.

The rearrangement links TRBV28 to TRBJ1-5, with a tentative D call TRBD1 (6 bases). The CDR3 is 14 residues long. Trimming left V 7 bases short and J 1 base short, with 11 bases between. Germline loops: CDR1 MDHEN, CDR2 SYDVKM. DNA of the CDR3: TGTGCCAGCAACGAGGGGGGGAGCAATCAGCCCCAGCATTTT. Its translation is CASNEGGSNQPQHF.

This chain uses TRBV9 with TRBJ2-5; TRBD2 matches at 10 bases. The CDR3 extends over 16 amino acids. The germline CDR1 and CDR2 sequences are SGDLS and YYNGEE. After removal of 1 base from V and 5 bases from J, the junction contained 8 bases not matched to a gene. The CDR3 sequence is CASSVQSGRGWETQYF. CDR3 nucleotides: TGTGCCAGCAGCGTACAAAGCGGGAGGGGCTGGGAGACCCAGTACTTC.

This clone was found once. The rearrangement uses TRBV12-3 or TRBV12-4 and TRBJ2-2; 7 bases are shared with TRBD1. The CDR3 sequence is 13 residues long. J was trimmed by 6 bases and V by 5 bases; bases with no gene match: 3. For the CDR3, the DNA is TGTGCCAGCAGTCGCACAGGGGCCGGGGAGCTGTTTTTT. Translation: CASSRTGAGELFF.

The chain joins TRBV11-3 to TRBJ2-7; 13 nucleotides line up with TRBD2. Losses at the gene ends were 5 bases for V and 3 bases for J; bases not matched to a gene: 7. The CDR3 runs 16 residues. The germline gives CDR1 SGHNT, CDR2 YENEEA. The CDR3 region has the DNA TGTGCCAGCAGCCCTGGGCGGACTAGCGGGGGCTACGAGCAGTACGTC. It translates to CASSPGRTSGGYEQYV.

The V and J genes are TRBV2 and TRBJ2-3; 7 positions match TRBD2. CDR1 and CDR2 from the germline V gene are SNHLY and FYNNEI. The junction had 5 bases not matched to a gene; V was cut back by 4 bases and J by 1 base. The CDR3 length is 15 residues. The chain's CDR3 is CASSVVGGGTDTQYF. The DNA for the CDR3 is TGTGCCAGCAGTGTCGTGGGAGGGGGCACAGATACGCAGTATTTT.

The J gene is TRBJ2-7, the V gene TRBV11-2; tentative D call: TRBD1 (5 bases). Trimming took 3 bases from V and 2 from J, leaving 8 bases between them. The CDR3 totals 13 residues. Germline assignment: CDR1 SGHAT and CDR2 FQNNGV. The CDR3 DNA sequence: TGTGCCAGCAGCTTGGGGCGAACCTACGAGCAGTACGTC. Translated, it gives CASSLGRTYEQYV.

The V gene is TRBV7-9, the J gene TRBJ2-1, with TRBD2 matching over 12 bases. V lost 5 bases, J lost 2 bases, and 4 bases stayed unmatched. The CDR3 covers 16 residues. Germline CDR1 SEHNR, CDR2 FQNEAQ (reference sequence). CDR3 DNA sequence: TGTGCCAGCAGCCATCCTAGCGGGAGGGCCTACAATGAGCAGTTCTTC. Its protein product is CASSHPSGRAYNEQFF.